The 18 T cell receptor beta chains listed next were all sequenced from one sample in a study of T-cell reconstitution after alpha-beta-depleted transplantation in children. A TCRbeta library incorporating unique molecular identifiers was prepared. TCRdb itself ran the PCR reads through MiXCR, one entry per CDR3 protein. The profile covers approximately 400,000 distinct CDR3 sequences, with about a tenth appearing a single time and 4.5% to 6% taken by the ten largest. This sample comprised PBMCs from the stem cell graft donor, obtained from the stem cell graft. Receptors originate from a human donor who donated a stem cell graft to a child with acute myeloid leukemia.

This chain joins TRBV5-1 and TRBJ2-7; D is undetermined. The CDR3 is 14 residues long. Trimming shortened V by 1 base and J by 0 bases, and 8 bases separated the two germline ends. In germline, CDR1 is SGHRS, CDR2 YFSETQ. The CDR3 bases are TGCGCCAGCAGCTTGAGGCAACACTCCTACGAGCAGTACTTC. This translates into CASSLRQHSYEQYF. Full variable domain (outside the CDR3, taken from reference TRBV5-1 and TRBJ2-7): KAGVTQTPRYLIKTRGQQVTLSCSPISGHRSVSWYQQTPGQGLQFLFEYFSETQRNKGNFPGRFSGRQFSNSRSEMNVSTLELGDSALYLCASSLRQHSYEQYFGPGTRLTVT.

This clonotype was picked up a small number of times. J is TRBJ2-7 and V is TRBV20-1; 9 bases line up with TRBD2. The V and J ends lost 4 bases and 3 bases, in that order; junction bases with no gene match: 10. Germline CDR1 DFQATT, CDR2 SNEGSKA (reference sequence). The CDR3 sequence is 15 residues long. This CDR3 is CSANSPLAGSYEQYF. The CDR3 nucleotides are TGCAGTGCTAACTCCCCGCTAGCGGGAAGCTACGAGCAGTACTTC.

The V and J genes are TRBV20-1 and TRBJ2-3, with D possibly matching TRBD1 (5 bases). Looked up from germline, CDR1 is DFQATT and CDR2 is SNEGSKA (reference sequence). This CDR3 contains 14 residues. Trimming left V 3 bases short and J 0 bases short, with 10 bases between. The chain's CDR3 is CSARVQGSTDTQYF. The CDR3 DNA sequence: TGCAGTGCTAGGGTCCAGGGCAGCACAGATACGCAGTATTTT.

This chain uses TRBV6-2 or TRBV6-3 with TRBJ2-5, with 9 bases lining up with TRBD2. CDR3 size: 17 residues. J was trimmed by 5 bases and V by 2 bases; bases with no gene match: 12. Germline CDR1 and CDR2: MNHEY and SVGEGT. The CDR3 nucleotides are TGTGCCAGCAGTTACAGTGTCGGGTTCGCGGGAGGGGAGACCCAGTACTTC. Amino acids: CASSYSVGFAGGETQYF.

This clonotype was seen many times. CDR3 nucleotide sequence: TGCGCCAGCTCATCCGCCTCTGGAAACACCATATATTTT. This translates into CASSSASGNTIYF. The V call is TRBV5-1, the J call TRBJ1-3, with D hard to call. CDR3 length: 13 amino acids. The germline V and J ends were trimmed by 7 bases and 0 bases, with 8 bases remaining between them. Germline CDR1 SGHRS, CDR2 YFSETQ.

This clonotype was counted many times. This rearrangement joins TRBV7-8 to TRBJ2-2; no clear D. The germline V and J ends were trimmed by 4 bases and 0 bases, with 3 bases remaining between them. Germline-derived CDR1 and CDR2 are SGHVS and FQNEAQ. CDR3 length: 13 residues. CDR3 sequence: CASSWANTGELFF. The CDR3, as DNA: TGTGCCAGCAGCTGGGCGAACACCGGGGAGCTGTTTTTT.

At least ten counts were recorded for this clonotype. The CDR3 DNA follows: TGTGCCAGCAGCAAAGTATTGGGATTGGGGCGGGGGCCCTCCTACGAGCAGTACTTC. Its protein is CASSKVLGLGRGPSYEQYF. The rearrangement links TRBV21-1 to TRBJ2-7; TRBD1, the D gene given by the table, was not confirmed from the DNA. TRBV21-1 is noted as a pseudogene. The CDR3 is made up of 19 amino acids.

In its sample, this clonotype was seen a few times. The genes are TRBV7-2 and TRBJ2-1; the match to TRBD2 covers 8 bases. The trim removed 4 bases at V and 1 base at J, leaving 6 bases unmatched. The CDR3 is 16 residues long. Germline values: CDR1 SGHTA, CDR2 FQGNSA. The chain's CDR3 is CASSSSTSVSYNEQFF. As DNA, the CDR3 is TGTGCCAGCAGCTCGTCGACTAGCGTGTCCTACAATGAGCAGTTCTTC. Using reference TRBV7-2 and TRBJ2-1 for the parts outside the CDR3, the full variable domain is GAGVSQSPSNKVTEKGKDVELRCDPISGHTALYWYRQSLGQGLEFLIYFQGNSAPDKSGLPSDRFSAERTGGSVSTLTIQRTQQEDSAVYLCASSSSTSVSYNEQFFGPGTRLTVL.

This clonotype turned up a few times. The chain has TRBV5-1 and TRBJ2-3; the D gene is possibly TRBD1 (5 bases). CDR3 size: 15 residues. Germline V gene lookup returns CDR1 SGHRS and CDR2 YFSETQ. Trimming took 1 base from V and 2 from J, leaving 11 bases between them. CDR3 protein: CASSLRGGYTDTQYF. CDR3 coding DNA: TGCGCCAGCAGCTTGAGGGGCGGATACACAGATACGCAGTATTTT.

This clonotype was recorded a few times. The chain combines TRBV6-1 with TRBJ2-3; D gene ambiguous. The V gene's germline CDR1 is MNHNS and CDR2 SASEGT. Trimming took off 0 bases at V and 1 base at J, with 11 bases between the two ends. This CDR3 contains 16 residues. The CDR3: CASSEAVGVRTDTQYF. The CDR3 DNA reads TGTGCCAGCAGTGAAGCAGTTGGGGTGCGCACAGATACGCAGTATTTT.

This clonotype was detected only a few times. The rearrangement joins TRBV20-1 to TRBJ2-1, with 12 nucleotides matching TRBD1. The CDR3 is made up of 15 amino acids. The J segment lost 12 bases and the V segment lost 0 bases, leaving 9 bases of the junction unmatched. Germline CDR1 and CDR2: DFQATT and SNEGSKA (reference sequence). CDR3 sequence (DNA): TGCAGTGCTAGAGATAGAGGGACAGGGGGCGGCGGGCAGTTCTTC. It codes for CSARDRGTGGGGQFF.

This clonotype has only a few counts. V and J are TRBV7-8 and TRBJ2-1; the match to TRBD2 covers 7 bases. Germline values: CDR1 SGHVS, CDR2 FQNEAQ. There are 17 residues in the CDR3. V lost 3 bases, J lost 6 bases, and 14 bases stayed unmatched. The CDR3 protein is CASSFSRERGGVNEQFF. In DNA, the CDR3 is TGTGCCAGCAGCTTCTCTAGGGAGCGGGGCGGGGTCAATGAGCAGTTCTTC. Combining the CDR3 with reference TRBV7-8 and TRBJ2-1 gives the whole variable domain GAGVSQSPRYKVAKRGQDVALRCDPISGHVSLFWYQQALGQGPEFLTYFQNEAQLDKSGLPSDRFFAERPEGSVSTLKIQRTQQEDSAVYLCASSFSRERGGVNEQFFGPGTRLTVL.

The sample holds many counts of this clonotype. V gene TRBV5-1 combines with J gene TRBJ1-5; 8 bases agree with TRBD1. CDR3 size: 14 residues. Germline V CDR1 and CDR2: SGHRS, YFSETQ. V trimming: 1 base; J trimming: 10 bases; junction bases outside the gene matches: 7. The CDR3 here is CASSLTGGSGPQHF. The CDR3 DNA reads as TGCGCCAGCAGCTTGACAGGGGGTAGCGGACCCCAGCATTTT.

This clonotype was seen a handful of times. The chain has TRBV9 and TRBJ2-6; D may be TRBD1 (7 bases). The V gene lost 3 bases and the J gene lost 3 bases, with 19 bases spanning the gap. The CDR3 contains 18 residues. Germline V CDR1 and CDR2: SGDLS, YYNGEE. The chain's CDR3 is CASSGGTATKGGANVLTF. The CDR3 DNA sequence: TGTGCCAGCAGCGGCGGGACAGCCACAAAGGGTGGGGCCAACGTCCTGACTTTC.

The V gene is TRBV20-1, the J gene TRBJ1-5; a weak D match, TRBD1 (6 bases). The CDR3 length is 16 residues. V was shortened by 2 bases and J by 0 bases, with 14 bases between the two germline ends. Germline V CDR1 and CDR2: DFQATT, SNEGSKA (reference sequence). The CDR3 loop reads CSARRAGESSNQPQHF. CDR3 bases: TGCAGTGCTAGAAGGGCAGGGGAGAGTAGCAATCAGCCCCAGCATTTT.

This clonotype was seen many times. The chain couples TRBV5-6 to TRBJ2-5; D tentatively fits TRBD1 or TRBD2 (5 bases each). Per the germline V gene, CDR1 is SGHDT and CDR2 is YYEEEE. CDR3 size: 14 residues. The V end lost 0 bases, the J end lost 4 bases, and 10 bases lay between the germline ends. The CDR3 DNA is TGTGCCAGCAGCTTGGTTCCGAGGGGAGAGACCCAGTACTTC. Translating gives CASSLVPRGETQYF.

The table lists this clonotype with many counts. The CDR3 sequence: CSVRTGLGYEQYF. The CDR3 nucleotides read TGCAGCGTCCGAACAGGGTTAGGCTACGAGCAGTACTTC. V and J are TRBV29-1 and TRBJ2-7; the D gene is possibly TRBD1 (6 bases). This CDR3 comprises 13 residues. Trimming shortened V by 6 bases and J by 3 bases, and 15 bases separated the two germline ends. Germline loops: CDR1 SQVTM, CDR2 ANQGSEA.

This chain joins TRBV7-6 and TRBJ2-1; 11 nucleotides align to TRBD2. With V trimmed by 4 bases and J by 0 bases, 11 bases remained unmatched. The CDR3 runs 19 residues. Germline V gene data show CDR1 as SGHVS and CDR2 as FNYEAQ. CDR3 protein: CASSSRLAGIISSYNEQFF. The CDR3 DNA follows: TGTGCCAGCAGCTCGAGACTAGCGGGGATAATAAGCTCCTACAATGAGCAGTTCTTC.